The 6 T cell receptor beta chains below come from one sample, sequenced in a study of cytomegalovirus exposure and HLA in healthy donors. The primer mix had 60 Vbeta and 13 Jbeta primers. Profiled with immunoSEQ multiplex PCR; TCRdb holds only in-frame clones, not every one. The repertoire holds 150,000 to 200,000 clones, with around four fifths as singletons. Sample: PBMCs. The receptors were gathered from a woman younger than 35 in good health and CMV-seronegative.

The chain recombines TRBV5-1 with TRBJ2-3, with D hard to call. Trimming took off 1 base at V and 2 bases at J, with 14 bases between the two ends. The CDR3 is made up of 16 amino acids. CDR1 and CDR2 from the germline V gene are SGHRS and YFSETQ. The CDR3 protein is CASSLPVTVTTDTQYF. CDR3 DNA: TGCGCCAGCAGCTTGCCCGTTACAGTAACCACAGATACGCAGTATTTT.

The chain uses TRBV6-1 and TRBJ2-5; 8 bases are a match to TRBD1. This CDR3 has 13 amino acids. The germline gives CDR1 MNHNS, CDR2 SASEGT. Unmatched junction bases numbered 7, after V lost 7 bases and J lost 6 bases. The DNA for the CDR3 is TGTGCCAGCATTGGACAGGGATTAAAGACCCAGTACTTC. Its translation is CASIGQGLKTQYF.

This clone was seen a handful of times. The chain links TRBV15 to TRBJ2-5, with 7 bases lining up with TRBD1. V was clipped by 0 bases and J by 3 bases; unmatched bases: 4. Germline V gene lookup returns CDR1 LNHNV and CDR2 YYDKDF (reference sequence). This CDR3 region has 15 residues. The CDR3 reads CATSRDKGAEETQYF. CDR3 coding DNA: TGTGCCACCAGCAGAGATAAGGGGGCGGAAGAGACCCAGTACTTC.

The chain joins TRBV11-1 to TRBJ2-7, with 7 bases that match TRBD1. Per germline, CDR1 SGHAT and CDR2 FQDESV (reference sequence). The CDR3 consists of 15 residues. Trimming removed 7 bases from V and 2 bases from J; junction bases left unmatched: 11. The CDR3 bases are TGTGCCAGCACCGTAAATAGGGGACAGACCTACGAGCAGTACTTC. It specifies CASTVNRGQTYEQYF. Together with reference TRBV11-1 and TRBJ2-7, the CDR3 gives the full variable domain: EAEVAQSPRYKITEKSQAVAFWCDPISGHATLYWYRQILGQGPELLVQFQDESVVDDSQLPKDRFSAERLKGVDSTLKIQPAELGDSAMYLCASTVNRGQTYEQYFGPGTRLTVT.

The V gene is TRBV10-3, the J gene TRBJ1-2; 7 bases are a match to TRBD1. Trimming took 6 bases from V and 4 from J; bases not matched to a gene: 8. The germline CDR1 and CDR2 sequences are ENHRY and SYGVKD. The CDR3 loop spans 14 amino acids. CDR3 amino acids: CAISGPDRAYGYTF. In DNA form, the CDR3 reads TGTGCCATCAGCGGACCTGACAGGGCCTATGGCTACACCTTC.

The rearrangement joins TRBV6-6 to TRBJ1-4; possible D gene TRBD1, 5 bases. Germline values: CDR1 MNHNY, CDR2 SVGAGI (reference sequence). Between the trimmed V and J ends, which lost 4 bases and 4 bases, there was a span of 13 bases. This CDR3 is 15 amino acids long. This CDR3 reads CASSSPGRDNEKLFF. Here the CDR3 DNA reads TGTGCCAGCAGTTCGCCCGGCAGGGATAATGAAAAACTGTTTTTT.